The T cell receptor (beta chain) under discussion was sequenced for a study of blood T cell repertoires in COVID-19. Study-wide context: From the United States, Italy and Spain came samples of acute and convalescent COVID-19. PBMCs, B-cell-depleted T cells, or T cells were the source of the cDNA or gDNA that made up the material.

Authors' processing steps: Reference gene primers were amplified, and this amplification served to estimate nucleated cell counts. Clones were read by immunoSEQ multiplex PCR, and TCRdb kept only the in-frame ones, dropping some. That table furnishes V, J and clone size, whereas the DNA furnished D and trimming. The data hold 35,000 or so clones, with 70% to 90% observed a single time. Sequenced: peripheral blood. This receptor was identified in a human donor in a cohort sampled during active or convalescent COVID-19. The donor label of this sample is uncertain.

The CDR3 region has the DNA TGTGCCAGCAGCTTCAGCGGGAGAATAGGAGATACGCAGTATTTT. Translation gives CASSFSGRIGDTQYF. The V gene is TRBV7-9, the J gene TRBJ2-3; TRBD2 matches 8 bases. The germline V gene has CDR1 SEHNR and CDR2 FQNEAQ (reference sequence). The V gene end was trimmed by 3 bases and the J gene end by 5 bases; junction bases not matched to a gene: 7. The CDR3 has 15 residues. Variable domain in full (rest from reference TRBV7-9 and TRBJ2-3): DTGVSQNPRHKITKRGQNVTFRCDPISEHNRLYWYRQTLGQGPEFLTYFQNEAQLEKSRLLSDRFSAERPKGSFSTLEIQRTEQGDSAMYLCASSFSGRIGDTQYFGPGTRLTVL.